The rows below give T cell receptor beta chains drawn from one sample of a study of blood T cell repertoires in COVID-19. Using immunoSEQ multiplex PCR, the repertoire was profiled, and TCRdb retains in-frame clones only, with some absent. This table has 110,000 to 150,000 clones, under 80% appearing once. Sequenced: peripheral blood. The receptors were sampled from a man older than 75 with acute or convalescent COVID-19. Both conserved end residues are part of each CDR3. Fields, in order: CDR3 length, D gene, J gene, V gene, clone size, CDR3 protein, CDR3 DNA. A D gene is named only where the DNA matches it firmly. Not all rows give a size; the values are once, few, many and, for expanded clones, a class.

cdr3_length: 18
d_call: TRBD1
j_call: TRBJ2-1
v_call: TRBV19
clone_size: few
cdr3_aa: CASSKSQGAVGLGNEQFF
cdr3_nt: TGTGCCAGTAGTAAAAGTCAGGGGGCTGTAGGTTTGGGCAATGAGCAGTTCTTC

cdr3_length: 12
d_call: NA
j_call: TRBJ2-7
v_call: TRBV3-1/TRBV3-2
clone_size: few
cdr3_aa: CASSQLSYEQYF
cdr3_nt: TGTGCCAGCAGCCAACTTAGCTACGAGCAGTACTTC

cdr3_length: 14
d_call: TRBD1
j_call: TRBJ1-1
v_call: TRBV28
clone_size: NA
cdr3_aa: CASRTGGSSTEAFF
cdr3_nt: TGTGCCAGCAGAACAGGGGGCAGCAGCACTGAAGCTTTCTTT

cdr3_length: 18
d_call: NA
j_call: TRBJ2-2
v_call: TRBV11-2
clone_size: NA
cdr3_aa: CASSLDFSGLANTGELFF
cdr3_nt: TGTGCCAGCAGCTTAGACTTCTCCGGTCTGGCGAACACCGGGGAGCTGTTTTTT

cdr3_length: 14
d_call: NA
j_call: TRBJ2-7
v_call: TRBV11-3
clone_size: NA
cdr3_aa: CASSSAPRGYEQYF
cdr3_nt: TGTGCCAGCAGCTCAGCCCCTCGAGGCTACGAGCAGTACTTC

cdr3_length: 15
d_call: NA
j_call: TRBJ2-1
v_call: TRBV18
clone_size: NA
cdr3_aa: CASSRASGSYNEQFF
cdr3_nt: TGTGCCAGCTCACGGGCGTCGGGGTCCTACAATGAGCAGTTCTTC

cdr3_length: 16
d_call: TRBD1
j_call: TRBJ1-1
v_call: TRBV5-4
clone_size: NA
cdr3_aa: CASSLARTGRNTEAFF
cdr3_nt: TGTGCCAGCAGCTTGGCCCGGACAGGGCGGAACACTGAAGCTTTCTTT

cdr3_length: 16
d_call: NA
j_call: TRBJ2-1
v_call: TRBV27
clone_size: NA
cdr3_aa: CASSTRTASSYNEQFF
cdr3_nt: TGTGCCAGCAGTACCCGGACAGCCTCTTCCTACAATGAGCAGTTCTTC

cdr3_length: 13
d_call: NA
j_call: TRBJ1-5
v_call: TRBV19
clone_size: NA
cdr3_aa: CASSISASVAQHF
cdr3_nt: TGTGCCAGTAGTATTTCTGCCTCGGTAGCTCAGCATTTT

cdr3_length: 13
d_call: NA
j_call: TRBJ1-6
v_call: TRBV11-3
clone_size: few
cdr3_aa: CASSLVTGGPLHF
cdr3_nt: TGTGCCAGCAGCTTAGTAACCGGTGGACCCCTCCACTTT

cdr3_length: 16
d_call: TRBD2
j_call: TRBJ2-2
v_call: TRBV5-4
clone_size: NA
cdr3_aa: CASSAAGGRSTGELFF
cdr3_nt: TGTGCCAGCAGCGCGGCGGGGGGGCGTAGCACCGGGGAGCTGTTTTTT

cdr3_length: 14
d_call: TRBD1
j_call: TRBJ1-1
v_call: TRBV4-2
clone_size: NA
cdr3_aa: CASSEDRVSTEAFF
cdr3_nt: TGTGCCAGCAGCGAGGACAGGGTGAGCACTGAAGCTTTCTTT

cdr3_length: 16
d_call: TRBD1
j_call: TRBJ2-7
v_call: TRBV7-6
clone_size: NA
cdr3_aa: CASSPFKGDREYEQYF
cdr3_nt: TGTGCCAGCAGCCCTTTCAAAGGGGACAGAGAATACGAGCAGTACTTC

cdr3_length: 15
d_call: NA
j_call: TRBJ1-5
v_call: TRBV18
clone_size: NA
cdr3_aa: CASSPGTGSGQPQHF
cdr3_nt: TGTGCCAGCTCACCGGGTACAGGGTCGGGTCAGCCCCAGCATTTT

cdr3_length: 15
d_call: NA
j_call: TRBJ2-3
v_call: TRBV6-5
clone_size: NA
cdr3_aa: CASSFRQASTDTQYF
cdr3_nt: TGTGCCAGCAGTTTTAGACAGGCTAGCACAGATACGCAGTATTTT

cdr3_length: 16
d_call: NA
j_call: TRBJ2-5
v_call: TRBV7-2
clone_size: NA
cdr3_aa: CASSLVPAGIQETQYF
cdr3_nt: TGTGCCAGCAGCTTAGTCCCCGCAGGGATCCAAGAGACCCAGTACTTC

cdr3_length: 13
d_call: NA
j_call: TRBJ2-5
v_call: TRBV12-3/TRBV12-4
clone_size: few
cdr3_aa: CASRTGWGETQYF
cdr3_nt: TGTGCCAGCAGGACAGGCTGGGGTGAGACCCAGTACTTC

cdr3_length: 15
d_call: TRBD1
j_call: TRBJ1-1
v_call: TRBV6-2/TRBV6-3
clone_size: few
cdr3_aa: CASSSWTGENTEAFF
cdr3_nt: TGTGCCAGCAGTTCCTGGACAGGGGAGAACACTGAAGCTTTCTTT

cdr3_length: 15
d_call: NA
j_call: TRBJ2-5
v_call: TRBV7-7
clone_size: NA
cdr3_aa: CASSTGVGTGETQYF
cdr3_nt: TGTGCTAGCAGCACGGGAGTTGGGACCGGGGAGACCCAGTACTTC

cdr3_length: 13
d_call: TRBD1
j_call: TRBJ1-1
v_call: TRBV4-3
clone_size: NA
cdr3_aa: CASSQDRDTEAFF
cdr3_nt: TGCGCCAGCAGCCAGGACAGGGACACTGAAGCTTTCTTT

cdr3_length: 13
d_call: NA
j_call: TRBJ2-7
v_call: TRBV19
clone_size: once
cdr3_aa: CASSMIIREKQYF
cdr3_nt: TGTGCCAGTAGTATGATTATCCGGGAGAAGCAGTACTTC

cdr3_length: 16
d_call: NA
j_call: TRBJ2-2
v_call: TRBV10-3
clone_size: NA
cdr3_aa: CAISKGTNDGTGELFF
cdr3_nt: TGTGCCATCAGTAAAGGGACAAACGACGGCACCGGGGAGCTGTTTTTT

cdr3_length: 14
d_call: NA
j_call: TRBJ2-7
v_call: TRBV11-2
clone_size: NA
cdr3_aa: CASSADSYSYEQYF
cdr3_nt: TGTGCCAGCAGCGCGGACAGCTACTCCTACGAGCAGTACTTC

cdr3_length: 16
d_call: NA
j_call: TRBJ1-4
v_call: TRBV11-2
clone_size: once
cdr3_aa: CASSLERPGFNEKLFF
cdr3_nt: TGTGCCAGCAGCTTAGAGCGGCCGGGGTTTAATGAAAAACTGTTTTTT

cdr3_length: 16
d_call: TRBD1
j_call: TRBJ1-1
v_call: TRBV28
clone_size: NA
cdr3_aa: CASSLLLTGGFTEAFF
cdr3_nt: TGTGCCAGCAGTTTACTCTTGACAGGGGGCTTCACTGAAGCTTTCTTT

cdr3_length: 17
d_call: TRBD2
j_call: TRBJ2-5
v_call: TRBV7-3
clone_size: NA
cdr3_aa: CASSGGPTSGGVGTQYF
cdr3_nt: TGTGCCAGCAGCGGCGGGCCGACTAGCGGGGGGGTAGGAACCCAGTACTTC

cdr3_length: 13
d_call: NA
j_call: TRBJ2-1
v_call: TRBV6-5
clone_size: NA
cdr3_aa: CASTPQTGNEQFF
cdr3_nt: TGTGCCAGCACTCCACAGACCGGCAATGAGCAGTTCTTC

cdr3_length: 15
d_call: TRBD1
j_call: TRBJ2-5
v_call: TRBV6-5
clone_size: few
cdr3_aa: CASSSTGGWGETQYF
cdr3_nt: TGTGCCAGCAGTTCCACAGGGGGCTGGGGAGAGACCCAGTACTTC

cdr3_length: 16
d_call: NA
j_call: TRBJ2-3
v_call: TRBV18
clone_size: few
cdr3_aa: CASSPPVGRAPDTQYF
cdr3_nt: TGTGCCAGCTCACCACCGGTCGGCAGGGCGCCAGATACGCAGTATTTT

cdr3_length: 15
d_call: NA
j_call: TRBJ2-7
v_call: TRBV7-8
clone_size: NA
cdr3_aa: CASSSLTGQSYEQYF
cdr3_nt: TGTGCCAGCAGCTCCCTGACGGGACAATCCTACGAGCAGTACTTC

cdr3_length: 17
d_call: NA
j_call: TRBJ2-2
v_call: TRBV11-2
clone_size: NA
cdr3_aa: CASSPRDWGMDTGELFF
cdr3_nt: TGTGCCAGCAGCCCCCGGGATTGGGGTATGGACACCGGGGAGCTGTTTTTT

cdr3_length: 14
d_call: NA
j_call: TRBJ1-2
v_call: TRBV7-8
clone_size: NA
cdr3_aa: CASSFTSGFYGYTF
cdr3_nt: TGTGCCAGCAGCTTCACCTCAGGGTTCTATGGCTACACCTTC

cdr3_length: 16
d_call: NA
j_call: TRBJ2-2
v_call: TRBV7-8
clone_size: NA
cdr3_aa: CASSLSRVENTGELFF
cdr3_nt: TGTGCCAGCAGCTTATCCAGGGTGGAGAACACCGGGGAGCTGTTTTTT

cdr3_length: 14
d_call: TRBD1
j_call: TRBJ1-2
v_call: TRBV5-4
clone_size: NA
cdr3_aa: CASSPGTGPNGYTF
cdr3_nt: TGTGCCAGCAGCCCCGGGACAGGACCTAATGGCTACACCTTC

cdr3_length: 15
d_call: TRBD2
j_call: TRBJ2-7
v_call: TRBV6-6
clone_size: NA
cdr3_aa: CASSYSGSGKYEQYF
cdr3_nt: TGTGCCAGCAGTTACTCTGGCAGCGGGAAGTACGAGCAGTACTTC

cdr3_length: 13
d_call: NA
j_call: TRBJ2-5
v_call: TRBV3-1/TRBV3-2
clone_size: NA
cdr3_aa: CASSLRQQETQYF
cdr3_nt: TGTGCCAGCAGCTTACGACAGCAAGAGACCCAGTACTTC

cdr3_length: 16
d_call: TRBD1
j_call: TRBJ1-5
v_call: TRBV24-1
clone_size: once
cdr3_aa: CATSETGQGDYQPQHF
cdr3_nt: TGTGCCACCAGTGAGACGGGACAGGGGGATTACCAGCCCCAGCATTTT